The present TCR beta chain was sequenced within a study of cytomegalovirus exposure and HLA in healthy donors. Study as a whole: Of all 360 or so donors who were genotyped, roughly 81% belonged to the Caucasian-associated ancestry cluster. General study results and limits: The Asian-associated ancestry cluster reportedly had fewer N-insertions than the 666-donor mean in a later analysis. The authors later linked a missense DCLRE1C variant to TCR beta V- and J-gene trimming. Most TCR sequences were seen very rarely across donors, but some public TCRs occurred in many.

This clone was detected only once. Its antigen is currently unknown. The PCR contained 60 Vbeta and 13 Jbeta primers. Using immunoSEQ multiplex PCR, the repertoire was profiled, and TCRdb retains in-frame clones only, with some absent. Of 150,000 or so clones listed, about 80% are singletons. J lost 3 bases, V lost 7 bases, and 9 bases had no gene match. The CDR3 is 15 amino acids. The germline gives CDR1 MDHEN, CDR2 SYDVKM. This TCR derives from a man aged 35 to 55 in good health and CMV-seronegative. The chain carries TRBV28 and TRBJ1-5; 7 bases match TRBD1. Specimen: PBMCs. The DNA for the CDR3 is TGTGCCAGCAAATTCACAGGGGACAACAATCAGCCCCAGCATTTT. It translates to CASKFTGDNNQPQHF.